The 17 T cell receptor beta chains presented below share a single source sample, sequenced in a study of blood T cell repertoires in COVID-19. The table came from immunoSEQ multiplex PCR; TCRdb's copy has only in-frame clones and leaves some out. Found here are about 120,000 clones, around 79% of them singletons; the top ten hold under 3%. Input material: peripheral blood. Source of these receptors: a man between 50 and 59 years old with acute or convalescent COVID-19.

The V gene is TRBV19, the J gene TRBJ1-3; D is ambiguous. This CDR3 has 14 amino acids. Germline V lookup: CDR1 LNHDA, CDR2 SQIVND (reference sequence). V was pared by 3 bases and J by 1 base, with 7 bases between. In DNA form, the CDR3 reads TGTGCCAGTAGTATGGCCCGATCTGGAAACACCATATATTTT. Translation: CASSMARSGNTIYF.

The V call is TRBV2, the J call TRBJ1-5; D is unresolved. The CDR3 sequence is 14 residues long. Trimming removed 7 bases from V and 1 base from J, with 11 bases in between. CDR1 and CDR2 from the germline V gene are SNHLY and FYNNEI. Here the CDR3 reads CASNLGGSNQPQHF. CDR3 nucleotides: TGTGCCAGCAACCTTGGCGGGAGCAATCAGCCCCAGCATTTT.

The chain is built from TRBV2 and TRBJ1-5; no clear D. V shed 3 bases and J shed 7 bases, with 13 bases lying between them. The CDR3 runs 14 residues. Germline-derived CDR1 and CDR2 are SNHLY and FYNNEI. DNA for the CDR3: TGTGCCAGCAGTGATCAAGAGATTTGGCAGCCCCAGCATTTT. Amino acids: CASSDQEIWQPQHF.

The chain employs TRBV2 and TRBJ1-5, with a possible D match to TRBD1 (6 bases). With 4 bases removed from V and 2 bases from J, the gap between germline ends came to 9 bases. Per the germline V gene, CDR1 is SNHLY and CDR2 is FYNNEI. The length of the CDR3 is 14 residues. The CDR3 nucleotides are TGTGCCAGCAGTGCTCCAGGGGGCAATCAGCCCCAGCATTTT. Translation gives CASSAPGGNQPQHF.

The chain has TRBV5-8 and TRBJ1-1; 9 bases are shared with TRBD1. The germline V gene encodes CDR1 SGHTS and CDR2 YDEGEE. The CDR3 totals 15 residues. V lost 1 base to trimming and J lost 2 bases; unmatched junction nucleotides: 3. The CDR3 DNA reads TGTGCCAGCAGCTTGTCGGGACAGGGAAACACTGAAGCTTTCTTT. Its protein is CASSLSGQGNTEAFF.

The CDR3 DNA sequence: TGTGCCAGTAGTGTTGAGCAGGGTTTACAAGAGACCCAGTACTTC. Protein product: CASSVEQGLQETQYF. The chain joins TRBV19 to TRBJ2-5; a weak D match, TRBD1 (5 bases). The CDR3 is made up of 15 amino acids. Germline CDR1 reads LNHDA; CDR2 reads SQIVND (reference sequence). V was shortened by 5 bases and J by 2 bases, with 15 bases between the two germline ends.

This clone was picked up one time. The CDR3 loop reads CASSLGLAGDTQYF. The CDR3 nucleotides are TGTGCCAGCAGCTTAGGACTAGCGGGAGATACGCAGTATTTT. The V and J genes are TRBV11-3 and TRBJ2-3; 10 nucleotides align to TRBD2. Unmatched junction bases numbered 0, after V lost 1 base and J lost 5 bases. This CDR3 has 14 residues. CDR1 and CDR2 (germline): SGHNT, YENEEA.

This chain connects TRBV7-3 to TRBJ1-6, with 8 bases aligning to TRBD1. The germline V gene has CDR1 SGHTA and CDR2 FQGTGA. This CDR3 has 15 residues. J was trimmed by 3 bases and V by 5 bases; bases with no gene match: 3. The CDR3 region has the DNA TGTGCCAGCAGCCTCGGACAGGGCTATAATTCACCCCTCCACTTT. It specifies CASSLGQGYNSPLHF.

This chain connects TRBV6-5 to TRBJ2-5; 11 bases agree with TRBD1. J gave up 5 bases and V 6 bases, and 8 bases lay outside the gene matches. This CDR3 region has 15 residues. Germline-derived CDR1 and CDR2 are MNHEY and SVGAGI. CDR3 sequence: CASRMGQGVGETQYF. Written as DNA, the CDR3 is TGTGCCAGCAGGATGGGACAGGGGGTGGGGGAGACCCAGTACTTC.

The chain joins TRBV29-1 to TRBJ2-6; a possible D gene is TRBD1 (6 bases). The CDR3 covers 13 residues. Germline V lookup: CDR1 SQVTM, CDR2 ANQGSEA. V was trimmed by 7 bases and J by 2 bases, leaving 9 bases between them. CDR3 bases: TGCAGCGCCACAGGGACTGGGGCCAACGTCCTGACTTTC. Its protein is CSATGTGANVLTF.

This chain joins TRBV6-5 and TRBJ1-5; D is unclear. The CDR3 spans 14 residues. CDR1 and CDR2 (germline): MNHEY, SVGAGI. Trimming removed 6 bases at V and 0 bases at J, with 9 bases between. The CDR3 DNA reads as TGTGCCAGCAGCCAACGGTATAGCAATCAGCCCCAGCATTTT. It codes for CASSQRYSNQPQHF.

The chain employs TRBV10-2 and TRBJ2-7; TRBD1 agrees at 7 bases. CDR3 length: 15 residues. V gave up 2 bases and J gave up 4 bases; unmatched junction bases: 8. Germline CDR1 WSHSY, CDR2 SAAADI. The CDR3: CASSEETGFGYEQYF. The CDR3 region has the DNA TGCGCCAGCAGTGAGGAGACAGGGTTCGGGTACGAGCAGTACTTC.

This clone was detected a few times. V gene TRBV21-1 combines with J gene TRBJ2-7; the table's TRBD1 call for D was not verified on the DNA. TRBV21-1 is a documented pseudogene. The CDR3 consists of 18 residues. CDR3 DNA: TGTGCCAGCAGCAAAGATTGGAAGGGCAGGGCTCTCGTCTACGAGCAGTACTTC. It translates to CASSKDWKGRALVYEQYF.

CDR3 in amino acids: CASTPGQGNLGYEQYF. CDR3 DNA: TGTGCCAGCACCCCGGGACAGGGAAACTTAGGCTACGAGCAGTACTTC. The V and J genes are TRBV13 and TRBJ2-7, with TRBD1 matching 9 bases. Germline CDR1 reads PRHDT; CDR2 reads FYEKMQ (reference sequence). The CDR3 extends over 16 amino acids. With V trimmed by 7 bases and J by 3 bases, 13 bases remained unmatched.

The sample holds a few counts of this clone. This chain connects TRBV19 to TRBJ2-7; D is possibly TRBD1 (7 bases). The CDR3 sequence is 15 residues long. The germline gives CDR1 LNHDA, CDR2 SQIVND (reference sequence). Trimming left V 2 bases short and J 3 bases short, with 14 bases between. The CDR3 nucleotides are TGTGCCAGTAGTATACAGGGGGGCAGGGACTACGAGCAGTACTTC. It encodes CASSIQGGRDYEQYF. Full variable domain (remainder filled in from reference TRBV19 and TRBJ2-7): DGGITQSPKYLFRKEGQNVTLSCEQNLNHDAMYWYRQDPGQGLRLIYYSQIVNDFQKGDIAEGYSVSREKKESFPLTVTSAQKNPTAFYLCASSIQGGRDYEQYFGPGTRLTVT.

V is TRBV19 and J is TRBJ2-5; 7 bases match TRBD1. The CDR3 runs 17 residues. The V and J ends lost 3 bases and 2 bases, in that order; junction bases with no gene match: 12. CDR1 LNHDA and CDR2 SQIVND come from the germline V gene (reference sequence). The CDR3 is CASSIGAPGTEQETQYF. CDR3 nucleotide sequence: TGTGCCAGTAGTATTGGGGCGCCGGGGACAGAACAAGAGACCCAGTACTTC.

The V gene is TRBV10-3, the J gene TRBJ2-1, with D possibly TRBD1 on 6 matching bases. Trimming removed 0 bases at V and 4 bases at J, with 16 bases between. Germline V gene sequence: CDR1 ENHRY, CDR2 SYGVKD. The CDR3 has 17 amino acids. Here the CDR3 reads CAISESGPGTPYNEQFF. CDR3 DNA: TGTGCCATCAGTGAGTCTGGCCCCGGGACACCTTACAATGAGCAGTTCTTC.